This passage covers 29 T cell receptor beta chains from one sample sequenced in a study of blood T cell repertoires in COVID-19. Generated by immunoSEQ multiplex PCR, the TCRdb table keeps only in-frame clones and is missing some. The table records approximately 270,000 clones, approximately 89% of them present only once. The sequenced sample consisted of PBMCs or T cells enriched from blood (not recorded which). Every receptor here comes from a woman aged 55-70 years who had recovered from COVID-19.

J is TRBJ2-1 and V is TRBV19; 9 nucleotides line up with TRBD1. This CDR3 contains 15 residues. In germline, CDR1 is LNHDA, CDR2 SQIVND (reference sequence). Losses at the gene ends were 4 bases for V and 4 bases for J; bases not matched to a gene: 5. The CDR3 here is CASSTPQGAYNEQFF. CDR3 coding DNA: TGTGCCAGTAGTACCCCACAGGGGGCTTACAATGAGCAGTTCTTC.

V gene TRBV28 combines with J gene TRBJ1-3; D ambiguous. This CDR3 region has 13 residues. V shed 4 bases and J shed 2 bases, with 6 bases lying between them. Germline V CDR1 and CDR2: MDHEN, SYDVKM. The CDR3 region has the DNA TGTGCCAGCAGTTACGGGACTGGAAACACCATATATTTT. It yields the protein CASSYGTGNTIYF. The whole variable domain, filled in from reference TRBV28 and TRBJ1-3, reads DVKVTQSSRYLVKRTGEKVFLECVQDMDHENMFWYRQDPGLGLRLIYFSYDVKMKEKGDIPEGYSVSREKKERFSLILESASTNQTSMYLCASSYGTGNTIYFGEGSWLTVV.

The chain uses TRBV11-2 and TRBJ2-5, with unresolved D. Germline lookup yields CDR1 SGHAT and CDR2 FQNNGV. Trimming shortened V by 3 bases and J by 3 bases, and 8 bases separated the two germline ends. This CDR3 spans 13 amino acids. CDR3 coding DNA: TGTGCCAGCAGCTTTAGCAGAAAAGAGACCCAGTACTTC. Protein product: CASSFSRKETQYF.

The chain joins TRBV5-5 to TRBJ2-1; TRBD2 matches 11 bases. This CDR3 is 19 amino acids long. Germline assignment: CDR1 SGHKS and CDR2 YYEKEE (reference sequence). V trimming: 2 bases; J trimming: 5 bases; junction bases outside the gene matches: 15. CDR3 sequence (DNA): TGTGCCAGCAGCTTTGGGTCATACACTAGCGGGAGTTTAGACAATGAGCAGTTCTTC. Translating gives CASSFGSYTSGSLDNEQFF. Full variable domain (remainder filled in from reference TRBV5-5 and TRBJ2-1): DAGVTQSPTHLIKTRGQQVTLRCSPISGHKSVSWYQQVLGQGPQFIFQYYEKEERGRGNFPDRFSARQFPNYSSELNVNALLLGDSALYLCASSFGSYTSGSLDNEQFFGPGTRLTVL.

This chain links TRBV4-1 with TRBJ1-2; 7 bases fit TRBD1. Germline V gene sequence: CDR1 MGHRA, CDR2 YSYEKL. The CDR3 contains 15 residues. V was pared by 1 base and J by 8 bases, with 10 bases of the junction left unmatched. Written as DNA, the CDR3 is TGCGCCAGCAGCCAAGGGGGGGACAGTTCCTTGGGCTACACCTTC. Its protein is CASSQGGDSSLGYTF.

The chain combines TRBV3-1 (or the pseudogene TRBV3-2) with TRBJ1-4; TRBD1 aligns across 7 bases. Per germline, CDR1 LGHDT and CDR2 YNNKEL (reference sequence). V shed 5 bases, J shed 8 bases, and the junction held 11 bases outside the gene matches. CDR3 length equals 15 residues. The CDR3: CASSSQGLGGEKLFF. The CDR3, as DNA: TGTGCCAGCAGCTCACAGGGGTTAGGAGGGGAAAAACTGTTTTTT.

J is TRBJ1-5 and V is TRBV7-9, with TRBD1 as a possible D gene (5 bases). CDR3 length: 19 amino acids. Deletions cut 6 bases from V and 1 base from J, with 25 bases between. The germline V gene has CDR1 SEHNR and CDR2 FQNEAQ (reference sequence). CDR3 nucleotide sequence: TGTGCCAGCAGGGGGATGGTGAAGCTAAGGGGCTGGAGCAATCAGCCCCAGCATTTT. Translating gives CASRGMVKLRGWSNQPQHF.

The chain employs TRBV10-3 and TRBJ2-1; 7 bases line up with TRBD2. V shed 4 bases, J shed 13 bases, and the junction held 10 bases outside the gene matches. This CDR3 has 13 residues. Per germline, CDR1 ENHRY and CDR2 SYGVKD. The CDR3 nucleotides are TGTGCCATCAGTGGGGGAGGGGACGGGAGTCAGTTCTTC. Translation: CAISGGGDGSQFF.

The rearrangement links TRBV12-3 or TRBV12-4 to TRBJ1-5; D gene unclear. The CDR3 extends over 13 amino acids. The V end lost 3 bases, the J end lost 9 bases, and 12 bases lay between the germline ends. The CDR3 nucleotides are TGTGCCAGCAGTTTTCGCATCGAGGGGCCCCAGCATTTT. Amino acids: CASSFRIEGPQHF.

On this clone itself: The sample carries other DNA sequences with the same CDR3. The CDR3 sequence: CASSEYYEQYF. The CDR3 nucleotides are TGTGCCAGCAGCGAGTACTACGAGCAGTACTTC. The chain combines TRBV2 with TRBJ2-7, with D unclear. CDR3 length equals 11 residues. V was pared by 6 bases and J by 3 bases, with 6 bases between. Germline lookup yields CDR1 SNHLY and CDR2 FYNNEI.

V and J are TRBV5-8 and TRBJ2-7; TRBD2 is a possible D gene (6 bases). The CDR3 is made up of 14 amino acids. Looked up from germline, CDR1 is SGHTS and CDR2 is YDEGEE. Trimming left V 4 bases short and J 6 bases short, with 17 bases between. The CDR3 DNA is TGTGCCAGCAGCCGGGACTCGGACGGTGGCGAGCAGTACTTC. As protein: CASSRDSDGGEQYF.

V gene TRBV11-3 combines with J gene TRBJ2-5; 11 nucleotides match TRBD2. The germline CDR1 and CDR2 sequences are SGHNT and YENEEA. V lost 4 bases, J lost 5 bases, and 9 bases stayed unmatched. The CDR3 covers 16 residues. For the CDR3, the DNA is TGTGCCAGCAGCTCTCGACTAGCGGGGAAAGGGGAGACCCAGTACTTC. This gives the protein CASSSRLAGKGETQYF.

The J gene is TRBJ2-3, the V gene TRBV7-9, with 9 bases identical to TRBD2. Per the germline V gene, CDR1 is SEHNR and CDR2 is FQNEAQ (reference sequence). The CDR3 length is 16 residues. V dropped 1 base and J dropped 4; count of bases not matched to a gene: 6. The DNA of the CDR3 is TGTGCCAGCAGCTTAGTCGCGGGGGGGCCCGCAGATACGCAGTATTTT. Amino acid sequence: CASSLVAGGPADTQYF.

The genes are TRBV6-2 or TRBV6-3 and TRBJ1-1; D perhaps matches TRBD1 (6 bases). Germline CDR1 is MNHEY and CDR2 is SVGEGT. The CDR3 has 15 residues. Trimming removed 0 bases from V and 4 bases from J, with 12 bases in between. The CDR3 bases are TGTGCCAGCAGTTACTCGACTCAGGGGAGCACTGAAGCTTTCTTT. As protein: CASSYSTQGSTEAFF.

The chain joins TRBV30 to TRBJ1-4, with D unclear. Per the germline V gene, CDR1 is GTSNPN and CDR2 is SVGIG (reference sequence). CDR3 length equals 14 residues. The germline V and J ends were trimmed by 4 bases and 6 bases, with 15 bases remaining between them. The CDR3 loop reads CAWNIEEVDEKLFF. DNA of the CDR3: TGTGCCTGGAATATAGAGGAGGTTGATGAAAAACTGTTTTTT. Combining the CDR3 with reference TRBV30 and TRBJ1-4 gives the whole variable domain SQTIHQWPATLVQPVGSPLSLECTVEGTSNPNLYWYRQAAGRGLQLLFYSVGIGQISSEVPQNLSASRPQDRQFILSSKKLLLSDSGFYLCAWNIEEVDEKLFFGSGTQLSVL.

The gene calls are TRBV6-5 and TRBJ2-2, with 8 bases identical to TRBD2. Trimming at V came to 5 bases and at J to 9 bases, leaving 8 bases not matched to a gene. The germline V gene has CDR1 MNHEY and CDR2 SVGAGI. The CDR3 runs 14 residues. The CDR3 spells CASSPIQRERELFF. The CDR3 region has the DNA TGTGCCAGCAGTCCAATACAGCGGGAGAGGGAGCTGTTTTTT.

This clone was recorded only once. This chain links TRBV7-3 with TRBJ1-2; D might be TRBD1 (6 bases). The CDR3 length is 14 residues. The V end was cut by 1 base, the J end by 8 bases, with 14 bases between. Germline V CDR1 and CDR2: SGHTA, FQGTGA. CDR3 sequence (DNA): TGTGCCAGCAGCTTAAATACAGGGTTTATAGGCTACACCTTC. It codes for CASSLNTGFIGYTF.

The CDR3 here is CASGTPSYEQYF. In DNA form, the CDR3 reads TGTGCCAGCGGGACTCCGTCCTACGAGCAGTACTTC. The chain recombines TRBV6-5 with TRBJ2-7; possibly TRBD2 for D (6 bases). This CDR3 has 12 residues. From germline, CDR1 is MNHEY and CDR2 SVGAGI. V dropped 8 bases and J dropped 1 base, with 9 bases sitting between them.

The V and J genes are TRBV5-1 and TRBJ2-7, with D tentatively TRBD1 (6 bases). The V end lost 0 bases, the J end lost 5 bases, and 15 bases lay between the germline ends. The CDR3 loop spans 15 amino acids. Germline values: CDR1 SGHRS, CDR2 YFSETQ. In DNA form, the CDR3 reads TGCGCCAGCAGCTTGGCCAGGACAGCAGGCGACGAGCAGTACTTC. Translation gives CASSLARTAGDEQYF.

V usage is TRBV5-1 and J usage is TRBJ1-1, with a possible D match to TRBD1 (5 bases). CDR1 is SGHRS and CDR2 is YFSETQ in the germline V gene. Trimming took 3 bases from V and 3 from J, leaving 15 bases between them. The CDR3 extends over 15 amino acids. CDR3 DNA: TGCGCCAGCAGCTCGAGACCCGGGACTGACACTGAAGCTTTCTTT. Protein sequence: CASSSRPGTDTEAFF.

The rearrangement uses TRBV6-5 and TRBJ2-2; 7 bases are a match to TRBD2. The CDR3 is 15 residues long. Germline assignment: CDR1 MNHEY and CDR2 SVGAGI. The CDR3 region has the DNA TGTGCTGGGGGGGGAGGGCCCCCGAACACCGGGGAGCTGTTTTTT. Translation gives CAGGGGPPNTGELFF.

The chain couples TRBV2 to TRBJ1-1; D gene ambiguous. The V end lost 6 bases, the J end lost 7 bases, and 12 bases lay between the germline ends. The CDR3 has 12 residues. Germline assignment: CDR1 SNHLY and CDR2 FYNNEI. DNA for the CDR3: TGTGCCAGCAGACTTCGATCCTATGAAGCTTTCTTT. Translation gives CASRLRSYEAFF.

This rearrangement joins TRBV7-3 to TRBJ2-6; a possible D gene is TRBD2 (5 bases). Trimming cost V 3 bases and J 2 bases, with 5 bases left between them. The CDR3 has 14 residues. Germline CDR1 reads SGHTA; CDR2 reads FQGTGA. DNA of the CDR3: TGTGCCAGCAGCTTCGGGACTGGGGCCAACGTCCTGACTTTC. Its translation is CASSFGTGANVLTF.

A single count supports this clone. The V call is TRBV28, the J call TRBJ2-1, with 10 bases aligning to TRBD2. Trimming at V came to 6 bases and at J to 3 bases, leaving 8 bases not matched to a gene. This CDR3 spans 16 amino acids. Germline V gene lookup returns CDR1 MDHEN and CDR2 SYDVKM. CDR3 region: CASRTLAGGNYNEQFF. The DNA for the CDR3 is TGTGCCAGCAGGACCTTAGCGGGAGGAAACTACAATGAGCAGTTCTTC.

V and J are TRBV12-3 or TRBV12-4 and TRBJ2-2, with D unresolved. The CDR3 totals 13 residues. V was shortened by 6 bases and J by 4 bases, with 9 bases between the two germline ends. In DNA, the CDR3 is TGTGCCAGCAGCCGACTTTCCACCGGGGAGCTGTTTTTT. This sequence encodes CASSRLSTGELFF.

This clone has just a few counts. The chain employs TRBV28 and TRBJ1-6; 10 bases match TRBD1. The CDR3 has 15 amino acids. V was pared by 6 bases and J by 10 bases, with 9 bases of the junction left unmatched. Per germline, CDR1 MDHEN and CDR2 SYDVKM. For the CDR3, the DNA is TGTGCCAGCAGCAACCGGGACAGGGGTGTCTCACCCCTCCACTTT. Amino acids: CASSNRDRGVSPLHF.

The chain carries TRBV19 and TRBJ1-1, with 7 bases matching TRBD1. Looked up from germline, CDR1 is LNHDA and CDR2 is SQIVND (reference sequence). V was pared by 11 bases and J by 7 bases, with 10 bases of the junction left unmatched. This CDR3 has 12 residues. CDR3 sequence: CASEDRSFEAFF. The CDR3 DNA reads TGTGCCTCGGAGGACAGGTCATTTGAAGCTTTCTTT.

The V call is TRBV28, the J call TRBJ2-7; D perhaps matches TRBD1 (6 bases). Germline V gene sequence: CDR1 MDHEN, CDR2 SYDVKM. The CDR3 has 15 residues. The V and J ends lost 3 bases and 6 bases respectively, with 18 bases between them. The CDR3 protein is CASSFLYPGHGEQYF. The DNA of the CDR3 is TGTGCCAGCAGTTTTCTGTATCCGGGACACGGCGAGCAGTACTTC.

The rearrangement joins TRBV20-1 to TRBJ2-7, with D possibly matching TRBD2 (5 bases). Per germline, CDR1 DFQATT and CDR2 SNEGSKA (reference sequence). The CDR3 spans 11 residues. V was cut by 6 bases and J by 4 bases, with 10 bases left in between. The CDR3 bases are TGCAGTGCCACTAGTCCGTACGAGCAGTACTTC. Translated, it gives CSATSPYEQYF.